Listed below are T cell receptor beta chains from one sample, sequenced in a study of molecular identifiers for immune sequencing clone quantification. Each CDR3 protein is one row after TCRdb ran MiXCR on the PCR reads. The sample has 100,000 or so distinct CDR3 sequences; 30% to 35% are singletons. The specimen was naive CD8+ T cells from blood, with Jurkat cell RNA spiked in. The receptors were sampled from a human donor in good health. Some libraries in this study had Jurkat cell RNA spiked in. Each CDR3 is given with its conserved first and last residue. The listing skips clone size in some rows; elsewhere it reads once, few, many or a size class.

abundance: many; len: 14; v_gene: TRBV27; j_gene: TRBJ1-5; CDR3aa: CASSLYLSNQPQHF
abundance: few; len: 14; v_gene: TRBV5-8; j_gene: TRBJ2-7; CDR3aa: CASSRRDSSYEQYF
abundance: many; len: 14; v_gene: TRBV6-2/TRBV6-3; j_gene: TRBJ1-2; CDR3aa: CASSYSDAGYGYTF
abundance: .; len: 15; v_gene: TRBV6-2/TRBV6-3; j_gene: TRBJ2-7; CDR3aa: CASSYEPSGSYEQYF
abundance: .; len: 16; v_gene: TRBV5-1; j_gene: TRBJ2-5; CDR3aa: CASSLARVDQLETQYF
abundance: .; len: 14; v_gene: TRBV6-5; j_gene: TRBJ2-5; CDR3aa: CASSRPGLEETQYF
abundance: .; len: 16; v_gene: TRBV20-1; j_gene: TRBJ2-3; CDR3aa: CSAITEREGRADTQYF
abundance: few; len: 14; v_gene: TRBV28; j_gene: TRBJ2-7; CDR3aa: CASSLDEGPYEQYF
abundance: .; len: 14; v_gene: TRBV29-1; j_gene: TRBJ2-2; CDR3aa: CSAKRAGGAGELFF
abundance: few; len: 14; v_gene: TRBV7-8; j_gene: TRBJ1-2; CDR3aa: CASSADRVGYGYTF
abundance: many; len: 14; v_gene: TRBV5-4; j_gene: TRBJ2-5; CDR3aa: CASSLGVRQETQYF
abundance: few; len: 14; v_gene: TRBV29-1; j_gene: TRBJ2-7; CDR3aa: CSADTGADSYEQYF
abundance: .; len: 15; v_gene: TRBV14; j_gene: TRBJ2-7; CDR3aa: CASSQPGTSGYEQYF
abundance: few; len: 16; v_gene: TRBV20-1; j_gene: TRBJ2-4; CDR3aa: CSAREFPLQTENIQYF
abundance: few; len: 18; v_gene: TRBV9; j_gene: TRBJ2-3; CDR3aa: CASSVALRGPRAPDTQYF
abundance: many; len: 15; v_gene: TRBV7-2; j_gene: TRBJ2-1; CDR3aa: CASSLGITTYNEQFF
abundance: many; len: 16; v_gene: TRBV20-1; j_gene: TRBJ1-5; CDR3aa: CSARDQYREGNQPQHF
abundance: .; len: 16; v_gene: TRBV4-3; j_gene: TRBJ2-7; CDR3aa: CASSLGRGNPGAEQYF
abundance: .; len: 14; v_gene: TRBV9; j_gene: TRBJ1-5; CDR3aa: CASSVGDIYQPLHF
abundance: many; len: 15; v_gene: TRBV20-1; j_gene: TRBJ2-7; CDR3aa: CSARDRAYSSYEQYF
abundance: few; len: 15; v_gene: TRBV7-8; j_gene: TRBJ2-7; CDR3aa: CASSQLAGGDYEQYF
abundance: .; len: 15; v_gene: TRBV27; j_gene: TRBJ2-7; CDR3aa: CASRSALAGPYELYF
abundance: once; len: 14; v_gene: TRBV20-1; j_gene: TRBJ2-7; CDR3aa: CSASEQLSISEQYF
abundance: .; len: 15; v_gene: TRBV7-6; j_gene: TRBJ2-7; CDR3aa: CASSLDSQGAREQYF
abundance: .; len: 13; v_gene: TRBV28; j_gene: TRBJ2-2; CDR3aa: CASRTGNTGELFF
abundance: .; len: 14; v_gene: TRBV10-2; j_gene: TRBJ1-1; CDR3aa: CASRDDILSTEAFF
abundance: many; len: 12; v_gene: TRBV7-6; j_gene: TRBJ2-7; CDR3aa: CASSTVRGEQYF
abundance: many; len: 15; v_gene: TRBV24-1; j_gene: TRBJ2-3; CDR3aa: CATSDLVEGTDTQYF
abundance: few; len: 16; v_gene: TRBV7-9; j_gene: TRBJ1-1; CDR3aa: CASSPTGGGKKTEAFF
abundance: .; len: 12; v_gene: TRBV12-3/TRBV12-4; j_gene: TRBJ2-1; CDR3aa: CASSLGSAEQFF
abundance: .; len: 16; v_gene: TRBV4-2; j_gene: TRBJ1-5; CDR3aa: CASSPIVTGSNQPQHF
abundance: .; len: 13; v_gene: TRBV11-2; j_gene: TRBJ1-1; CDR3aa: CASSLWLNTKAFF
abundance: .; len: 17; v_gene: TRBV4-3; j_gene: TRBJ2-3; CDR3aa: CASSQEPGTSYSDTQYF
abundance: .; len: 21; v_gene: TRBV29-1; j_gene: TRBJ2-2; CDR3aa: CSVEDSVSSGLAGGVGGELFF
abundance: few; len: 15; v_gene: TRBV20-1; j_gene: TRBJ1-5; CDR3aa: CSAREGHVGFQPQHF
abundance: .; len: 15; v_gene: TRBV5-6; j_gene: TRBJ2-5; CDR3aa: CASSLTGALQETQYF
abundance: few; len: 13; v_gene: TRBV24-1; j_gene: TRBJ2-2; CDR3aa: CATSESYTGELFF
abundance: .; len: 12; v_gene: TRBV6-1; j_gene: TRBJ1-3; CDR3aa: CATRGTGNTIYF
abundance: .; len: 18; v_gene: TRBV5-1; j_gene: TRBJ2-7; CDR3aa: CASSFSGTSGLGSYEQYF
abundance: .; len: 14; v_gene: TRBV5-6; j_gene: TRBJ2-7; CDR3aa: CASSLLQDPYEQCF
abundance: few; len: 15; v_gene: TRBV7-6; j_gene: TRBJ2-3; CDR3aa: CASSVTPVGTDTQYF
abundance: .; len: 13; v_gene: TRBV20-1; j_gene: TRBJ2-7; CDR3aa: CSVPAGGPWEQYF
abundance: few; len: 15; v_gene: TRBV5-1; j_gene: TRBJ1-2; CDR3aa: CASSSEAQTLYGYTF
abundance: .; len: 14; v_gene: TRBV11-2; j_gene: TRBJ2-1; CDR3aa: CASTGTALYNEQFF
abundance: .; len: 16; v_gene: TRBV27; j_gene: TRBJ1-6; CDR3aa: CASSSRQSSYNSPLHF
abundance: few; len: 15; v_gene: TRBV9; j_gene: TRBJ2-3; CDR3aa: CASSVVPGNADTQYF
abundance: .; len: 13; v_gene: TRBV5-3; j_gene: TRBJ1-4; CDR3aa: CASSLRGSDLLFF
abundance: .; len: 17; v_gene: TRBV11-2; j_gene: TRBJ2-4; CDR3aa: CASSGGSGGSPPTIQYF